A selection of T cell receptor beta chains follows, all from one sample in a study of T-cell memory formation after mild COVID-19. TCRdb itself ran the 5' RACE reads through MiXCR, one entry per CDR3 protein. The sample includes under 450,000 distinct CDR3 sequences, over 13% of them seen just once. Sequencing was done on a sample of PBMCs or a T cell subset sorted from them (not recorded which). These receptors originate from a man aged 18 to 29 who had mild COVID-19 (a few samples of this study predate the infection). Cell type and time point are not known. CDR3s leave out the opening cysteine and the closing phenylalanine or tryptophan.

cdr3_length v_call cdr3_aa
10 TRBV7-9 ASSSEGDTQY
13 TRBV27 ASSFTALQNEKLF
13 TRBV5-1 ASSSAPDNNEKLF
13 TRBV5-1 ASSPEGDSYNEQF
12 TRBV9 ASSPRGIEETQY
14 TRBV24-1 ATSDPGTSGTDTQY
12 TRBV7-2 ASNWGDRWYGYT
16 TRBV4-3 ASSQEAQAALNTGELF
12 TRBV7-9 ASRANVGDTEAF
13 TRBV20-1 SARTGTGGRYEQY
15 TRBV4-1 ASSQGGRGAGANVLT
10 TRBV7-2 ASSLDSQPQH
11 TRBV7-2 ASSLRGQETQY
13 TRBV4-3 ASSQDAGGVETQY